This T cell receptor (beta chain) was captured in a study of T cell responses to AZD1222 COVID-19 vaccine. Germline values: CDR1 SGDLS, CDR2 YYNGEE. Trimming took 4 bases from V and 0 from J; bases not matched to a gene: 11. The CDR3 length is 17 residues. Study-wide findings and caveats: Nearly half of spike-specific TCRs reportedly target variant regions that are unmutated in the B.1.351 and B.1.1.7 variants. Baseline testing showed seropositivity in only six or seven AZD1222 recipients.

Measured with immunoSEQ multiplex PCR; TCRdb has only the in-frame clones, and not every one. The sample records 150,000 or so clones, 91% being singletons. In the case of this clone: Antigen unknown.

The chain employs TRBV9 and TRBJ2-3; 7 bases agree with TRBD2. The material was peripheral blood, obtained 28 days after the second AZD1222 dose. The source is an adult who received the AZD1222 COVID-19 vaccine. CDR3 protein: CASSTDWASGSTDTQYF. The CDR3 nucleotides read TGTGCCAGCAGCACCGATTGGGCTAGCGGCAGCACAGATACGCAGTATTTT.